The clone carrying this T cell receptor beta chain occurred a few times. Its antigen is unidentified. The data stem from a study of T cell repertoires in cytomegalovirus infection. Study as a whole: CMV infection together with matching HLA type was indicated by public TCR beta signatures. Study-level results: The study found HLA-C-restricted CMV-specific TCR beta clonotypes dominating the ex vivo response.

CDR1 is SGHTA, CDR2 FQGNSA, per germline. This CDR3 is built from 16 residues. V shed 6 bases and J shed 5 bases, with 19 bases lying between them. MiXCR was run by TCRdb on the reads, yielding one entry per CDR3 protein. This sample has hundreds of thousands of distinct CDR3 sequences; about a third occur once, and the top ten carry 2.8%. The V call is TRBV7-2, the J call TRBJ1-4, with unresolved D. This receptor was taken from a human donor in good health (CMV status not recorded). Some clones in this sample may be carry-over from other donors' samples. The sequenced sample consisted of PBMCs. The CDR3 bases are TGTGCCAGCAGTTGGGGTGGGCGCGGTGGGAATGAAAAACTGTTTTTT. Translating it yields CASSWGGRGGNEKLFF.